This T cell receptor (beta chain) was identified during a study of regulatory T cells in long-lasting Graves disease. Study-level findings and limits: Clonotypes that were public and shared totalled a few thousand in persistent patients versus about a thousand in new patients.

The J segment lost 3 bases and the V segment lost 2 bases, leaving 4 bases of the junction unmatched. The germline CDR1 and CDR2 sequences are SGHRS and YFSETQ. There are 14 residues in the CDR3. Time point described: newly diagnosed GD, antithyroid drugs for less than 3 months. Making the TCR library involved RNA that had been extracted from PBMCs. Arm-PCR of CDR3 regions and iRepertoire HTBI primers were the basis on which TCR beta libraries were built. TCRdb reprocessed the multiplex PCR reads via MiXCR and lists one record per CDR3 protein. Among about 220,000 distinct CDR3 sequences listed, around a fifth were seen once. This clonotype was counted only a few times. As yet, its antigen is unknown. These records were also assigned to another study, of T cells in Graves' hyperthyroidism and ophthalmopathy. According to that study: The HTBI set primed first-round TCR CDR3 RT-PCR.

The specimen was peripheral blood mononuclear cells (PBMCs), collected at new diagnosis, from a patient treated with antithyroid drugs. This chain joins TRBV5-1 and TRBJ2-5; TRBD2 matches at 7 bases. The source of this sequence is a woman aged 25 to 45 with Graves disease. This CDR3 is CASSLPSGEETQYF. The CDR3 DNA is TGCGCCAGCAGCTTACCCAGCGGGGAAGAGACCCAGTACTTC.